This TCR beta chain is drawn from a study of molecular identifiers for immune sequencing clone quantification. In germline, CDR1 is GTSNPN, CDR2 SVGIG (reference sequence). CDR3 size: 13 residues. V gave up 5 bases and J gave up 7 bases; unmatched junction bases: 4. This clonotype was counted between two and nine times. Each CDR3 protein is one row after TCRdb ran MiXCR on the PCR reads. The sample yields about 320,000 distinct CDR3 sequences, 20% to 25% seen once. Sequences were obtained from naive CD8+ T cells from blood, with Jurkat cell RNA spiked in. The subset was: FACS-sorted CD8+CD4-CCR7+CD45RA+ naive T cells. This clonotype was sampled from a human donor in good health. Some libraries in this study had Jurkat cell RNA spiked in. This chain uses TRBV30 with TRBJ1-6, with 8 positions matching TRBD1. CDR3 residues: CAWDGTGNSPLHF. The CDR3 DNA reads TGTGCCTGGGACGGGACAGGCAATTCACCCCTCCACTTT.